This T cell receptor (beta chain) was captured by sequencing in a study of cytomegalovirus exposure and HLA in healthy donors. The PCR contained 60 Vbeta and 13 Jbeta primers. TCRdb's table, derived via immunoSEQ multiplex PCR, lists solely in-frame clones and lacks some. The profile covers approximately 100,000 clones, with around 79% appearing a single time and 4.5% to 5% taken by the ten largest. Notes on the study in general: In a later analysis, approximately 18,000 TCR beta sequences were associated with HLA alleles at 0.05 false discovery rate. TRBV6-2, TRBV6-3 and other indistinguishable V segments were excluded. DRB1 showed the most TCR associations and HLA-C the fewest in a later analysis, as rates varied by HLA locus.

On this clone: Its antigen remains unidentified.

The CDR3 runs to 15 residues. V shed 3 bases and J 3 bases; nucleotides not matched to a gene: 3. Germline V gene data show CDR1 as KGHSH and CDR2 as LQKENI. The J gene is TRBJ1-5, the V gene TRBV18; TRBD1 agrees at 9 bases. The specimen sequenced was PBMCs. The receptor was isolated from a woman aged 40 to 55 in good health and CMV-seronegative. The CDR3: CASSPTGGPNQPQHF. The DNA for the CDR3 is TGTGCCAGCTCACCCACAGGGGGCCCCAATCAGCCCCAGCATTTT.